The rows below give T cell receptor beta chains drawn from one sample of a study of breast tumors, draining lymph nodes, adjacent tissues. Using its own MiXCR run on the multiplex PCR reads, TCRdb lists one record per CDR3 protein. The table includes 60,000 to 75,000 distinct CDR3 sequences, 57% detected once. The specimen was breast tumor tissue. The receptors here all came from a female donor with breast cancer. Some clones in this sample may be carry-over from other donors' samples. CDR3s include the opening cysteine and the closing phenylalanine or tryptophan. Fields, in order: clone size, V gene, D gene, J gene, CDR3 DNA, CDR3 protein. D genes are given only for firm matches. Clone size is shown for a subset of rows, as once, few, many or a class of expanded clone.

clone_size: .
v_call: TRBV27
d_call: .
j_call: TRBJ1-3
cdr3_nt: TGTGCCAGCAGTTCCCCCGGGGGACTAAGCTCTGGAAACACCATATATTTT
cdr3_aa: CASSSPGGLSSGNTIYF

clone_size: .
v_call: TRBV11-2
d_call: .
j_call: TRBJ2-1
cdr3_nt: TGTGCCAGCAGCTTAGATTTTGGGCAGTTCTTC
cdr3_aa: CASSLDFGQFF

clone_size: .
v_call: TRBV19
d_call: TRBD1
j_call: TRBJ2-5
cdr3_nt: TGTGCCAGTAGTTCCGACAGGGCAGTGGGCGTAACCGCCGGACGGGGGACCCAGTACTTC
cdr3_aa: CASSSDRAVGVTAGRGTQYF

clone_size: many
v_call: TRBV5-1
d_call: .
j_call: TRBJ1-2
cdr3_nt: TGCGCCAGCAGCCTCCGGACGGCGGTGATGTTCTATGGCTACACCTTC
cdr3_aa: CASSLRTAVMFYGYTF

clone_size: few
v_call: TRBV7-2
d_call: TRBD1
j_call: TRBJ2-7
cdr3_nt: TGTGCCAGCAGACCGGACAGGCTGTCCTACGAGCAGTACTTC
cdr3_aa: CASRPDRLSYEQYF

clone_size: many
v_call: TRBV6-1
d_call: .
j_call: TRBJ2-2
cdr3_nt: TGTGCCAGCAGTCCCCTCATTCGAGTCGGGGAGCTGTTTTTT
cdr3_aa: CASSPLIRVGELFF

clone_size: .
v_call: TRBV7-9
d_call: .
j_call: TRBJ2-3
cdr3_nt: TGTGCCAGCAGCTTAGTGTCGAAAGGAGATACGCAGTATTTT
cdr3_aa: CASSLVSKGDTQYF

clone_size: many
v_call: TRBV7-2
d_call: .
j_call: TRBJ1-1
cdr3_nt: TGTGCCAGCAGCTTGGGATCCCCGGGTACGGGCACTGAAGCTTTCTTT
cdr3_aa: CASSLGSPGTGTEAFF

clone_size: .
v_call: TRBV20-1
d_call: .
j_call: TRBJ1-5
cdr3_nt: TGCAGTGCTAGAAGTGAATATAGCAATCAGCCCCAGCATTTT
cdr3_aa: CSARSEYSNQPQHF

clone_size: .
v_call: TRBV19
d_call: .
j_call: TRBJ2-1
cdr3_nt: TGTGCCAGTAGTTCGGGTCGCGGGACTCCGTACAATGAGCAGTTCTTC
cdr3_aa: CASSSGRGTPYNEQFF

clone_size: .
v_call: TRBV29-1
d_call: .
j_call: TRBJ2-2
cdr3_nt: TGCAGCGTTGAAGGGGGTCGGAGGGGCACCGGGGAGCTGTTTTTT
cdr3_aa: CSVEGGRRGTGELFF

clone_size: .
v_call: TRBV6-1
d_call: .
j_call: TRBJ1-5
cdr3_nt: TGTGCCAGCAGCCCCGTTGGGGATCAGCCCCAGCATTTT
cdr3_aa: CASSPVGDQPQHF

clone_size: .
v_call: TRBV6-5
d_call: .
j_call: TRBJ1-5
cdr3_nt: TGTGCCAGCAGTCCCAGCTGGGGATGGCCCCAGCATTTT
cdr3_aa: CASSPSWGWPQHF

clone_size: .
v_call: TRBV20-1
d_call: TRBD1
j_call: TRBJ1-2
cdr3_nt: TGCAGTGCTAGAGGGGACAGGGGTCTGGGGGGTGATGGCTACACCTTC
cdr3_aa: CSARGDRGLGGDGYTF

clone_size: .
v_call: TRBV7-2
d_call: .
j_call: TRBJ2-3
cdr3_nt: TGTGCCAGCAGTCCAGGGAGGTTCGCTAGCACAGATACGCAGTATTTT
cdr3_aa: CASSPGRFASTDTQYF

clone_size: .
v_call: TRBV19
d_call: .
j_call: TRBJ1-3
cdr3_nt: TGTGCCAGTACCCCGACCGTCGGAAACACCATATATTTT
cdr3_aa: CASTPTVGNTIYF

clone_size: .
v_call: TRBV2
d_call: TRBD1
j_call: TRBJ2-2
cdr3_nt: TGTGCCAGCAACCGACAGGGCAACGCGAACACCGGGGAGCTGTTTTTT
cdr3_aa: CASNRQGNANTGELFF

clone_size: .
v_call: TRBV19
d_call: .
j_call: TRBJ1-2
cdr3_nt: TGTGCCAGTAGTATGGTGACAGGCCAGGGAGGCTACACCTTC
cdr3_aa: CASSMVTGQGGYTF

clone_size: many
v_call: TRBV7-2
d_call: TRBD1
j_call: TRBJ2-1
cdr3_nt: TGTGCCAGCAAGGCGGGACAGGCCTTCAATGAGCAGTTCTTC
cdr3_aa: CASKAGQAFNEQFF

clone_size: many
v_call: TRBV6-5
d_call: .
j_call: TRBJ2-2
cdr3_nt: TGTGCCAGCAGTCACTCGCCCGGGGCAGGGGGGCGGATAACCGGGGAGCTGTTTTTT
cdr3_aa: CASSHSPGAGGRITGELFF

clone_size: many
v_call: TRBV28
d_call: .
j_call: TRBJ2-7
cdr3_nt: TGTGCCAGCAGTTCCGGGCTGCCATACTACGAGCAGTACTTC
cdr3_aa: CASSSGLPYYEQYF

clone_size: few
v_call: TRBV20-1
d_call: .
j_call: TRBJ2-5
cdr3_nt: TGCAGTGTTCGTCCCGGGACATCGGAGACCCAGTACTTC
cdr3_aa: CSVRPGTSETQYF

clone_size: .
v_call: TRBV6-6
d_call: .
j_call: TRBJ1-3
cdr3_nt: TGTGCCAGCAGTGCGACAGGCTCTGGAAACACCATATATTTT
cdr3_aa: CASSATGSGNTIYF

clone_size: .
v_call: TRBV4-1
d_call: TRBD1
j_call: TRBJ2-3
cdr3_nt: TGCGCCAGCAGCATATTGGGACAGGGGGTGGGAGATACGCAGTATTTT
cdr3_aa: CASSILGQGVGDTQYF

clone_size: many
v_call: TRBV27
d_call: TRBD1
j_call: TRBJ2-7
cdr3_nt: TGTGCCAGCAGTTCACTTGACAGGGCGGGCGAGCAGTACTTC
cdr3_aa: CASSSLDRAGEQYF

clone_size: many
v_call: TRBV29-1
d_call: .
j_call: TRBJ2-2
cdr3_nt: TGCAGCGTTTCCGAGGGGCCCGACTCGGGGGAGCTGTTTTTT
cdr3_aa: CSVSEGPDSGELFF

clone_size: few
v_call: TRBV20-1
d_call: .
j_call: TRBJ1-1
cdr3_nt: TGCAGTGCTAGAGAAACAGGAGCGAACACTGAAGCTTTCTTT
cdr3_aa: CSARETGANTEAFF

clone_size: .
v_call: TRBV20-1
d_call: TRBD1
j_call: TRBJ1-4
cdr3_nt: TGCAGTGCTAGAGTTGGGGACAGCGAAACACTGTTTTTT
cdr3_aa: CSARVGDSETLFF

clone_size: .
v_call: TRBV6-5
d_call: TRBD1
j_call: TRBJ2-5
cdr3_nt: TGTGCCAGCAGTGGGACAGTTCGAGGGACCCAGTACTTC
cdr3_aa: CASSGTVRGTQYF

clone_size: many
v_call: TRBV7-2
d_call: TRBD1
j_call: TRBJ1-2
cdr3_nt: TGTGCCAGCAGTACAGGGGCTTACTATGGCTACACCTTC
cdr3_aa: CASSTGAYYGYTF

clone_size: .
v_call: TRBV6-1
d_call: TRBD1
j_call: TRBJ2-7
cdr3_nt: TGTGCCAGCAGTGAAGCTCCGGGACAGGGAAAGGGCGAGCAGTACTTC
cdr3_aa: CASSEAPGQGKGEQYF

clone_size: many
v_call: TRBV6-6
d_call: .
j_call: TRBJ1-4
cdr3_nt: TGTGCCAGCAGTTATTACCCTAATGAAAAACTGTTTTTT
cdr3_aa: CASSYYPNEKLFF

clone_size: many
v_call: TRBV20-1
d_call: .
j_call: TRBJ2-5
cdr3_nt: TGCAGTGCTAGTGACCCCCGGCAGGGGGGCCTCTGGGGACAAGAGACCCAGTACTTC
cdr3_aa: CSASDPRQGGLWGQETQYF

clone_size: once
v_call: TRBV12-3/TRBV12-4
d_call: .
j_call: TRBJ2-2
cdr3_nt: TGTGCCAGCAGTTATACTACGGAGAACACCGGGGAGCTGTTTTTT
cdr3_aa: CASSYTTENTGELFF

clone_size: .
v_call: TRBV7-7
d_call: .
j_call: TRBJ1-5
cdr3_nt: TGTGCTAGCAGCCTCAGTGGGGATCAGCCCCAGCATTTT
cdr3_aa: CASSLSGDQPQHF

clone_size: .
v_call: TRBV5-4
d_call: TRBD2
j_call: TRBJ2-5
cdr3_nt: TGTGCCAGCAGCCCGGGGATACGAGCGGGGCAAGAGACCCAGTACTTC
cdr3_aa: CASSPGIRAGQETQYF

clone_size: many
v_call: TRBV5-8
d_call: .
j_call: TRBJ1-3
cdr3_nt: TGTGCCAGCAGCTTTAAATCCTCTGGAAACACCATATATTTT
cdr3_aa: CASSFKSSGNTIYF

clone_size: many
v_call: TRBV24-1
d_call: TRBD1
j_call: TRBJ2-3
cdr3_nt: TGTGCCACCAGTACAGGGGACCCCACAGATACGCAGTATTTT
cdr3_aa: CATSTGDPTDTQYF

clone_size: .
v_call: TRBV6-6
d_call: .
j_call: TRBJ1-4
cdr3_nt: TGTGCCAGCAGACCCTCGGGGAGGCGCCAGGAAAAACTGTTTTTT
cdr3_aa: CASRPSGRRQEKLFF

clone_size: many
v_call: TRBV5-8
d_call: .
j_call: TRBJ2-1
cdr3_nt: TGTGCCAGCAGCTTGGCGAGGGCCGACAATGAGCAGTTCTTC
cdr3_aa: CASSLARADNEQFF

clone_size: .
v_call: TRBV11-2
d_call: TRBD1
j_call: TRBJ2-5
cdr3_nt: TGTGCCAGCAGCAGCATTGACAGGGGGCCCGCGCCCAGAGAGACCCAGTACTTC
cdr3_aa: CASSSIDRGPAPRETQYF

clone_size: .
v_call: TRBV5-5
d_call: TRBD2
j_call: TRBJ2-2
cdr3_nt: TGTGCCAGCAGCCTGGCGGGGGGCACCGGGGAGCTGTTTTTT
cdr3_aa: CASSLAGGTGELFF

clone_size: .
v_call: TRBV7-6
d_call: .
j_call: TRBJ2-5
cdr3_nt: .
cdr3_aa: CASSFYICSASPAKDRAVGETQYF

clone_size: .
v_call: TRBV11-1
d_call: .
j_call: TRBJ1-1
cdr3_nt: TGTGCCAGCAGCTTACAAGGGAGCACTGAAGCTTTCTTT
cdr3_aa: CASSLQGSTEAFF

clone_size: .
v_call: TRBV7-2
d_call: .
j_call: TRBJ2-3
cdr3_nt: TGTGCCAGCAGCTTACAAGGGAATGAGCAGTATTTT
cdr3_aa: CASSLQGNEQYF

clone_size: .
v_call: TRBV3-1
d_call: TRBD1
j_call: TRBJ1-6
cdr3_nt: TGTGCCAGCAGCCAAGATTTAGGGACAGGAGCCAATTCACCCCTCCACTTT
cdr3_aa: CASSQDLGTGANSPLHF

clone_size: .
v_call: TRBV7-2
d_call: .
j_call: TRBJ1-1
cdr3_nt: TGTGCCAGCAGCCCCCAAGGGGGGCGCTCCCGGACTGAAGCTTTCTTT
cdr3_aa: CASSPQGGRSRTEAFF

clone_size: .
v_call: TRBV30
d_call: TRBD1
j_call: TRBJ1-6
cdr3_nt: TGTGCCTGGAGTGTACCCAGGGGGCCCAATTCACCCCTCCACTTT
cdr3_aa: CAWSVPRGPNSPLHF

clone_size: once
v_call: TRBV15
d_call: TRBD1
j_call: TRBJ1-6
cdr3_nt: TGTGCCACCTCAAAAGGAGTGGGACAGGGTTGGTCACCCCTCCACTTT
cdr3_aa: CATSKGVGQGWSPLHF

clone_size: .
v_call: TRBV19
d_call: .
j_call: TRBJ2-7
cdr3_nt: TGTGCCAGTAGTATTAGCGGTCCAGGGTCCTACGAGCAGTACTTC
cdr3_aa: CASSISGPGSYEQYF

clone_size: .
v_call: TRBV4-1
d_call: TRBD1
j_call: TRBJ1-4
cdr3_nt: TGCGCCAGCAGCCAAAACAGGGGGCGGGGAGGACCGGATGAAAAACTGTTTTTT
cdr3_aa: CASSQNRGRGGPDEKLFF

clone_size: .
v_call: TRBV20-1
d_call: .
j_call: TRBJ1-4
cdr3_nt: TGCAGTGCTAGAGTGCCATCGGCGACTAATGAAAAACTGTTTTTT
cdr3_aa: CSARVPSATNEKLFF

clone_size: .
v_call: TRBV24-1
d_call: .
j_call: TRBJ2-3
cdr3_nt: TGTGCCACCAGTGTTAAGGGGCAGGCAGATACGCAGTATTTT
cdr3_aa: CATSVKGQADTQYF

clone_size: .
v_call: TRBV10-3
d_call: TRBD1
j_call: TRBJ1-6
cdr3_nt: TGTGCCATCAGAGGGACAGCTGATAATTCACCCCTCCACTTT
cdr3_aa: CAIRGTADNSPLHF

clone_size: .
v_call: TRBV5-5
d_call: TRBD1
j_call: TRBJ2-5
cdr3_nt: TGCGCCAGCAGCCGACCGGGACAGAACCAAGAGACCCAGTACTTC
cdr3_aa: CASSRPGQNQETQYF

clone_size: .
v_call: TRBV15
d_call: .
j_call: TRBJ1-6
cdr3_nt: TGTGCTACCACGGGTTATTCACCCCTCCACTTT
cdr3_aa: CATTGYSPLHF

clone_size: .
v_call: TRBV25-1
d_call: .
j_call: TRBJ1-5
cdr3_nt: TGTGCTAGAGATTGGCAGGGAGGGGGCAATCAGCCCCAGCATTTT
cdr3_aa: CARDWQGGGNQPQHF

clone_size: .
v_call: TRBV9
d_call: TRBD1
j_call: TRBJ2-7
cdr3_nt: TGTGCCAGCACCCCTTGGGAAGCCGCCGGGGGACAGGGGACCAACGAGCAGTACTTC
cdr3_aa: CASTPWEAAGGQGTNEQYF